Listed here are 19 T cell receptor beta chains from one sample, sequenced in a study of blood T cells in healthy people across ages. With a J-beta primer mix and a sample-barcoded 5' primer, a second PCR ran roughly 6 to 11 cycles. TCRdb reprocessed the 5' RACE reads with MiXCR, giving one entry per CDR3 protein. The sample contains 760,000 or so distinct CDR3 sequences, 25% of which appear only once. These data were likewise used in another study, on T cells of mothers and their children.

The sample consisted of blood. These receptors were taken from a boy between 5 and 17 years old in good health.

Concerning this clonotype: One end of the junction varies from germline; a read error may be responsible. V gene TRBV5-6 combines with J gene TRBJ2-3, with D possibly matching TRBD2 (5 bases). Germline CDR1 reads SGHDT; CDR2 reads YYEEEE. The CDR3 contains 14 residues. CDR3 loop: CASSLAASTDTQFF. The DNA of the CDR3 is TGTGCCAGCAGCTTGGCAGCTAGCACAGATACGCAGTTTTTT.

The J gene is TRBJ2-7, the V gene TRBV27; 11 bases agree with TRBD2. The CDR3 sequence is 15 residues long. Germline loops: CDR1 MNHEY, CDR2 SMNVEV (reference sequence). J lost 6 bases, V lost 2 bases, and 6 bases had no gene match. Here the CDR3 reads CASSLVAGGPSEQYF. In DNA, the CDR3 is TGTGCCAGCAGTTTAGTAGCGGGAGGGCCAAGCGAGCAGTACTTC.

On this clonotype: The junction differs from germline at one of its ends, possibly a read error. As DNA, the CDR3 is TGTGCCAGCATCGGGGGCACCCAAGGGACCCAGTACTTC. This gives the protein CASIGGTQGTQYF. This chain joins TRBV28 and TRBJ2-5; D may correspond to TRBD1 or TRBD2 (6 bases each). The CDR3 runs 13 residues. The germline CDR1 and CDR2 sequences are MDHEN and SYDVKM.

Comments on this clonotype: A junction boundary mismatches the germline segment, possibly from a read error. The chain joins TRBV15 to TRBJ2-4, with a tentative D call TRBD2 (6 bases). The CDR3 is made up of 16 amino acids. Per germline, CDR1 LNHNV and CDR2 YYDKDF (reference sequence). Written as DNA, the CDR3 is TGTGCCCCCAGCAGAGGAGGAGGGGAATCCAAAAACATTCAGTACTTC. Translated: CAPSRGGGESKNIQYF.

This clonotype was picked up a small number of times. The chain combines TRBV29-1 with TRBJ2-4; D is possibly TRBD1 (5 bases). V lost 6 bases, J lost 0 bases, and 12 bases lay in between. The CDR3 loop spans 14 amino acids. Per germline, CDR1 SQVTM and CDR2 ANQGSEA. The CDR3 region has the DNA TGCAGCGTCGCCATCCAGGGAGCCAAAAACATTCAGTACTTC. It encodes CSVAIQGAKNIQYF.

The chain recombines TRBV12-3 or TRBV12-4 with TRBJ1-2, with D unclear. Trimming left V 3 bases short and J 8 bases short, with 7 bases between. This CDR3 is 11 amino acids long. The CDR3 DNA reads TGTGCCAGCAGTTTTAATGTCGGCTACACCTTC. The encoded protein is CASSFNVGYTF.

The chain is built from TRBV18 and TRBJ2-5, with D maybe TRBD2 (5 bases). The tail of the sequence fits TRBJ2-7 better, so the J call may be wrong. Germline V gene lookup returns CDR1 KGHSH and CDR2 LQKENI. This CDR3 has 15 residues. The CDR3 loop is CASSPLGSVMDEQYF. The CDR3 coding sequence is TGTGCCAGCTCACCCCTAGGGAGTGTAATGGACGAGCAGTACTTC.

A few counts support this clonotype. The chain recombines TRBV10-2 with TRBJ2-1; the match to TRBD1 covers 9 bases. The DNA end favors TRBJ2-7, so the J call may be wrong. Per the germline V gene, CDR1 is WSHSY and CDR2 is SAAADI. CDR3 length: 14 amino acids. This chain's CDR3 is CASSRDRVPYEQYF. The CDR3 region has the DNA TGCGCCAGCAGTCGGGACAGGGTCCCCTACGAGCAGTACTTC.

This sequence joins TRBV6-5 and TRBJ2-5; D possibly uses TRBD1 or TRBD2 (5 bases each). CDR1 MNHEY and CDR2 SVGAGI come from the germline V gene. Trimming pared 10 bases from V and 5 bases from J, leaving 14 bases between. The CDR3 totals 12 residues. CDR3 DNA sequence: TGTGCCACCCAAGGGACGTGGGAGACCCAGTACTTC. This encodes CATQGTWETQYF.

This clonotype was picked up a small number of times. V is TRBV6-6 and J is TRBJ2-6; D ambiguous. V was pared by 6 bases and J by 0 bases, with 9 bases between. CDR1 is MNHNY, CDR2 SVGAGI, per germline (reference sequence). This CDR3 region has 15 residues. CDR3 in DNA: TGTGCCAGCAGGGACGTAAGCTCTGGGGCCAACGTCCTGACTTTC. It translates to CASRDVSSGANVLTF.

This chain joins TRBV6-5 and TRBJ2-5; perhaps TRBD1 as D (6 bases). Germline V gene data show CDR1 as MNHEY and CDR2 as SVGAGI. V lost 1 base to trimming and J lost 1 base, with 16 bases between them. CDR3 length: 17 residues. The CDR3: CASSYLAGAEGQETQYF. The CDR3 coding sequence is TGTGCCAGCAGTTACTTGGCAGGGGCCGAAGGCCAAGAGACCCAGTACTTC.

This clonotype came up a few times. A much larger clone lies a single base off, so this may be a read error. CDR3 nucleotide sequence: TGTGCCAGCATCCGCTCTGGGGCCAACGTCCTGACTTTC. As protein: CASIRSGANVLTF. The chain employs TRBV12-3 or TRBV12-4 and TRBJ2-6; D is uncertain. The CDR3 is 13 residues long. V was cut by 7 bases and J by 0 bases, with 4 bases left in between.

The V call is TRBV5-1, the J call TRBJ2-3; D is unclear. Germline CDR1 SGHRS, CDR2 YFSETQ. V lost 0 bases, J lost 1 base, and 6 bases lay in between. CDR3 length: 14 residues. CDR3: CASSLVDGTDTQYF. In nucleotides, the CDR3 is TGCGCCAGCAGCTTGGTGGACGGCACAGATACGCAGTATTTT.

This clonotype was observed a few times. The DNA for the CDR3 is TGCGCCAGCAGCTGGAAGGGGGATGGGATCACTGAAGCTTTCTTT. This codes for CASSWKGDGITEAFF. This chain connects TRBV5-1 to TRBJ1-1; maybe TRBD1 (6 bases). Germline V gene sequence: CDR1 SGHRS, CDR2 YFSETQ. Trimming left V 3 bases short and J 4 bases short, with 16 bases between. CDR3 length: 15 residues.

In DNA, the CDR3 is TGCAGCGTTCCGATTGGAAACACCATATATTTT. Encoded protein: CSVPIGNTIYF. The chain is built from TRBV29-1 and TRBJ1-3; no definite D call. V was cut by 5 bases and J by 3 bases, with 5 bases left in between. CDR1 is SQVTM, CDR2 ANQGSEA, per germline. The CDR3 runs 11 residues.

The chain employs TRBV20-1 and TRBJ2-7, with D uncertain. This CDR3 region has 12 residues. Trimming cost V 5 bases and J 1 base, with 9 bases left between them. The V gene's germline CDR1 is DFQATT and CDR2 SNEGSKA (reference sequence). The CDR3 is CSAQKSSYEQYF. DNA of the CDR3: TGCAGTGCTCAGAAGTCATCCTACGAGCAGTACTTC.

This clonotype came up a few times. The genes are TRBV29-1 and TRBJ1-2, with a weak D call TRBD1 (6 bases). In germline, CDR1 is SQVTM, CDR2 ANQGSEA. This CDR3 region has 12 residues. V gave up 5 bases and J gave up 4 bases, with 11 bases separating them. The DNA for the CDR3 is TGCAGCGTTCTAGACAGGAGCTATGGCTACACCTTC. Amino acids: CSVLDRSYGYTF.

This clonotype was picked up a small number of times. The chain employs TRBV25-1 and TRBJ2-5; 12 positions match TRBD2. The CDR3 is 16 amino acids. Germline trimming cut 3 bases from V and 6 bases from J; bases unmatched to any gene: 8. The germline CDR1 and CDR2 sequences are MGHDK and SYGVNS. CDR3 nucleotide sequence: TGTGCCAGCAGTGACACCCGACTAGCGGGAGCCCAGACCCAGTACTTC. Protein sequence: CASSDTRLAGAQTQYF.

This clonotype was observed a handful of times. V is TRBV12-3 or TRBV12-4 and J is TRBJ1-5, with 8 bases fitting TRBD1. V shed 1 base, J shed 6 bases, and the junction held 17 bases outside the gene matches. CDR3 length: 19 amino acids. The CDR3 nucleotides are TGTGCCAGCAGTTTAGGGCCGGGACAGGCCACAAGCGCCCGTCAGCCCCAGCATTTT. Translated: CASSLGPGQATSARQPQHF.